The clone carrying this T cell receptor beta chain has a handful of counts. The record originates from a study of T-cell reconstitution after alpha-beta-depleted transplantation in children. Trimming left V 0 bases short and J 2 bases short, with 9 bases between. The CDR3 totals 14 residues. Per germline, CDR1 DFQATT and CDR2 SNEGSKA (reference sequence). Researchers prepared the TCRbeta library using unique molecular identifiers, the study reports. TCRdb reprocessed the PCR reads with MiXCR, giving one entry per CDR3 protein. Counted here are 300,000 to 400,000 distinct CDR3 sequences, 13% occurring once; the ten biggest clones make up around 4%.

This chain connects TRBV20-1 to TRBJ2-3; perhaps TRBD2 as D (5 bases). The source of this sequence is a human donor who donated a stem cell graft to a child with Fanconi anemia. Sequenced here: PBMCs, sampled from the stem cell graft. The CDR3, as DNA: TGCAGTGCTAGAGATTCGGGGAACACAGATACGCAGTATTTT. This gives the protein CSARDSGNTDTQYF.